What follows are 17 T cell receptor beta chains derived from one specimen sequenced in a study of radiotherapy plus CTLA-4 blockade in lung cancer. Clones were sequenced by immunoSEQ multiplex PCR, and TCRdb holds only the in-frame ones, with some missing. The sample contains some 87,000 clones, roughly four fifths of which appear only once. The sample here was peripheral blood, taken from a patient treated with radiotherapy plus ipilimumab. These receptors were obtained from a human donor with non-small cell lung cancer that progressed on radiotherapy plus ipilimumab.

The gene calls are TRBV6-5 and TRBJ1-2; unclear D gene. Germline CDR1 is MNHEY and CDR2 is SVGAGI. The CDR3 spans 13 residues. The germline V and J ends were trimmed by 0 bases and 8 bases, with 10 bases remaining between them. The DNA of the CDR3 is TGTGCCAGCAGTTACTCGAAGGCAAACGGCTACACCTTC. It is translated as CASSYSKANGYTF.

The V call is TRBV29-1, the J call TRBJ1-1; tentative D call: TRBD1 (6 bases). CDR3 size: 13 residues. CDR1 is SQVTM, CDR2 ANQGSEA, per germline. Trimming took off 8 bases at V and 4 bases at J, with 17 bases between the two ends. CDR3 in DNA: TGCAGCCCCCTACAGGGAGGGGGCACTGAAGCTTTCTTT. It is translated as CSPLQGGGTEAFF. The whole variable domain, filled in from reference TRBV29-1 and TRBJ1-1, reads SAVISQKPSRDICQRGTSLTIQCQVDSQVTMMFWYRQQPGQSLTLIATANQGSEATYESGFVIDKFPISRPNLTFSTLTVSNMSPEDSSIYLCSPLQGGGTEAFFGQGTRLTVV.

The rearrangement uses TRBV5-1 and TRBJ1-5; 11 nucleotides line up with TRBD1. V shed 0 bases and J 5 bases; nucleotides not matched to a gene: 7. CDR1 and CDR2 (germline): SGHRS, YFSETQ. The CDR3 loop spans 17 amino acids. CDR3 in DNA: TGCGCCAGCAGCTTGGGCGCGGGACAGGGGGGACATCAGCCCCAGCATTTT. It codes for CASSLGAGQGGHQPQHF.

The CDR3 DNA is TGTGCCATCACCCGGAACTCCGCACAGGGGGATACGCAGTATTTT. It codes for CAITRNSAQGDTQYF. J is TRBJ2-3 and V is TRBV10-3, with 7 bases matching TRBD1. The J segment lost 6 bases and the V segment lost 7 bases, leaving 13 bases of the junction unmatched. Germline V gives CDR1 ENHRY, CDR2 SYGVKD. The CDR3 length is 15 residues.

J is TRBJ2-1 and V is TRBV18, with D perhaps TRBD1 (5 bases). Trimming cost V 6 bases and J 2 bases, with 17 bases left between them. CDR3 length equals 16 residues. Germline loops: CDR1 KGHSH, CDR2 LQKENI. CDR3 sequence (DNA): TGTGCCAGCTCCCTGGGCCCAGGGCGGACCTACAATGAGCAGTTCTTC. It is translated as CASSLGPGRTYNEQFF.

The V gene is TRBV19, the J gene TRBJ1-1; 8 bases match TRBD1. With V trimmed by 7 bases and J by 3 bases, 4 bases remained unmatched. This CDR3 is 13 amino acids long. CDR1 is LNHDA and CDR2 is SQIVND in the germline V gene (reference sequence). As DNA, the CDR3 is TGTGCCAGTACTGGACAGGGCTACACTGAAGCTTTCTTT. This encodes CASTGQGYTEAFF.

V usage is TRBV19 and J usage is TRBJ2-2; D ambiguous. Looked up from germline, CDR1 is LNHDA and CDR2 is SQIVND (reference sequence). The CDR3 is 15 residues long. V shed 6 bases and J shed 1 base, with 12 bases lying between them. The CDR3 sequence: CASSLQARNTGELFF. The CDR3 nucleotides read TGTGCCAGTAGCCTCCAGGCCAGGAACACCGGGGAGCTGTTTTTT.

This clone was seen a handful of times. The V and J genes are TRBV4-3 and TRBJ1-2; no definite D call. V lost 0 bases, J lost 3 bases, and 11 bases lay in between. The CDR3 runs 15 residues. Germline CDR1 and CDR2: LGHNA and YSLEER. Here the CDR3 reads CASSQDLGPHYGYTF. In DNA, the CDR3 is TGCGCCAGCAGCCAAGATCTGGGCCCACACTATGGCTACACCTTC.

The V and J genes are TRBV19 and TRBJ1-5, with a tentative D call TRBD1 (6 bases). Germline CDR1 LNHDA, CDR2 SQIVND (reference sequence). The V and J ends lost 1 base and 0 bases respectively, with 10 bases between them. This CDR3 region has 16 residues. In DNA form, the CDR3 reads TGTGCCAGTAGTATAGTAGGGGGGAATAGCAATCAGCCCCAGCATTTT. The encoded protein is CASSIVGGNSNQPQHF.

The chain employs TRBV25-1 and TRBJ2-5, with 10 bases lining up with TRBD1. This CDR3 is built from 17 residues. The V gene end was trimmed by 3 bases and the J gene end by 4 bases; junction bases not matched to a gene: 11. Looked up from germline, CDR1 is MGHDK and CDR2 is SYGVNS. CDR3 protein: CASSEGGGQGVRETQYF. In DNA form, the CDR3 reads TGTGCCAGCAGTGAGGGTGGAGGACAGGGGGTGAGAGAGACCCAGTACTTC.

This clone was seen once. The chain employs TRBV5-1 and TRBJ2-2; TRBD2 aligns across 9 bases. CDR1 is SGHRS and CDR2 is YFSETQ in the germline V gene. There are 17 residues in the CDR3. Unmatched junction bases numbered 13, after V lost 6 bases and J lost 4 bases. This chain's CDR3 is CASKKIAGDSGTGELFF. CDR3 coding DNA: TGCGCCAGCAAGAAGATAGCGGGAGATTCGGGCACCGGGGAGCTGTTTTTT.

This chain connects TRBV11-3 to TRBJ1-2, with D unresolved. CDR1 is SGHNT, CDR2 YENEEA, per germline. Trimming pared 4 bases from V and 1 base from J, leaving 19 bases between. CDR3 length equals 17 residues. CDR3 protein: CASSYTSTPGHNYGYTF. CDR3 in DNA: TGTGCCAGCAGCTATACTTCGACACCCGGGCATAACTATGGCTACACCTTC.

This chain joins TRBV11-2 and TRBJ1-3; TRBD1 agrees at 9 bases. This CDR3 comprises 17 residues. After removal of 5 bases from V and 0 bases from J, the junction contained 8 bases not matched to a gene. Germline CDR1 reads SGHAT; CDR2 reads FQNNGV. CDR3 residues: CASSGWGQGPSGNTIYF. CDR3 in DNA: TGTGCCAGCAGCGGGTGGGGACAGGGCCCCTCTGGAAACACCATATATTTT.

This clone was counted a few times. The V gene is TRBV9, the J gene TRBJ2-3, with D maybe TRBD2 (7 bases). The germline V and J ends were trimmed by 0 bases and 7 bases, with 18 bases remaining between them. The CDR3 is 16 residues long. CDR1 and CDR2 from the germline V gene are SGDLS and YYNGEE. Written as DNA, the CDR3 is TGTGCCAGCAGCGTAGGTCCGGAGGGGGGGCCGAATACGCAGTATTTT. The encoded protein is CASSVGPEGGPNTQYF.

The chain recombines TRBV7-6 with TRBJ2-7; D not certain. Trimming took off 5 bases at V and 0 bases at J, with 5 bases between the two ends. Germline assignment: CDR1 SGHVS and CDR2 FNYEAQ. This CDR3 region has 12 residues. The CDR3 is CASSPNSYEQYF. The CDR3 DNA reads TGTGCCAGCAGCCCCAACTCCTACGAGCAGTACTTC.

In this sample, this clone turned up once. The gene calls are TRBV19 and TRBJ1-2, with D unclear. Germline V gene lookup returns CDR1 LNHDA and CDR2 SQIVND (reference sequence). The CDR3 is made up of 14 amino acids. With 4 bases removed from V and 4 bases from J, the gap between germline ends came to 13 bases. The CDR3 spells CASSTIQLTYGYTF. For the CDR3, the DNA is TGTGCCAGTAGTACGATACAGTTAACCTATGGCTACACCTTC.

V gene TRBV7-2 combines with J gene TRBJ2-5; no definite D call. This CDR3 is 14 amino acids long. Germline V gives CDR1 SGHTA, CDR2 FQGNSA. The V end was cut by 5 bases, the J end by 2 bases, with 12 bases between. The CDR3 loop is CASSKEQRQETQYF. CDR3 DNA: TGTGCCAGCAGCAAAGAACAGCGTCAAGAGACCCAGTACTTC. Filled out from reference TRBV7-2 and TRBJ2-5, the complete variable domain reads GAGVSQSPSNKVTEKGKDVELRCDPISGHTALYWYRQSLGQGLEFLIYFQGNSAPDKSGLPSDRFSAERTGGSVSTLTIQRTQQEDSAVYLCASSKEQRQETQYFGPGTRLLVL.